This note documents a single T cell receptor beta chain sequence. The sample belongs to a study of radiotherapy plus CTLA-4 blockade in lung cancer. Germline CDR1 and CDR2: SQVTM and ANQGSEA. The CDR3 loop spans 13 amino acids. V was pared by 6 bases and J by 4 bases, with 2 bases of the junction left unmatched. Assay: immunoSEQ multiplex PCR; the TCRdb copy retains only in-frame clones and omits some. The sample includes about 98,000 clones, 82% of them seen just once. This specimen was peripheral blood, taken from a patient treated with radiotherapy plus ipilimumab. This TCR was recovered from a human donor with non-small cell lung cancer who had a partial response to radiotherapy plus ipilimumab. The chain joins TRBV29-1 to TRBJ2-7; TRBD2 agrees at 14 bases. CDR3 in DNA: TGCAGCGTGGGGACTAGCGGGAGATACGAGCAGTACTTC. This translates into CSVGTSGRYEQYF.